Sequencing of this T cell receptor (beta chain) was carried out in a study of CD8 T cells in Susac syndrome (dated by TCRdb to between 2018 and 2020). Background for the entire study: Whether CD8+ T cell activation and differentiation in Susac syndrome was antigen driven was tested using repertoire sequencing. The study compared CD8+ T cell repertoire clonality among 12 healthy donors, 14 Susac syndrome patients and some 16 multiple sclerosis patients.

A word on this clonotype: Its recognized antigen is unknown. Per-base quality was not reported, and no clone a single base away is much larger than it.

The CDR3, from cysteine to phenylalanine, totals 11 residues. Only the CDR3 portion is preserved as DNA: 33 bases, with reading frame beginning at the first base. In the germline V gene (reference sequence), CDR1 corresponds to DFQATT and CDR2 to SNEGSKA. The V end loses 4 bases and the J end loses 8 bases, and a stretch of 12 bases separates them. What the authors observed across the whole study: The study acknowledged that relatively few individuals were included in the TCR sequencing and HLA analysis.

RNA was extracted with the RNeasy kit and roughly 0.5 to 1 ug was reverse transcribed using random hexamers. The immunoSEQ multiplex PCR assay, covering 54 Vbeta and 13 Jbeta segments, was used to amplify TCR beta CDR3 regions. Bias from PCR amplification was corrected by using a synthetic template baseline for primer optimization and for computational correction. As for the authors' bioinformatics: Reads were assigned to V, D and J genes according to IMGT and analyzed in immunoSEQ Analyzer, with only productive sequences retained. Clonality was calculated as one minus the Shannon entropy normalized by log2 of the number of productive unique sequences. For each patient and control, public and private clones were evaluated among the 100 most prevalent clones. A clone was defined as Susac-specific if it was absent from the healthy and MS cohorts, from about 1,100 published viral clones and from other ImmuneACCESS disease sequences. In TCRdb, the public reads were trimmed at Q25 with fastp and aligned with MiXCR, with productive beta chains retained. Rows matching on CDR3 protein sequence are summarized as one entry with the most common DNA and genes. What appears here as the V and J calls and clone size reflects TCRdb's work, not the paper's. The sample yields 200,000 to 250,000 distinct CDR3 sequences; around 90% were counted once. The top ten hold around 0.15% of the sample.

Peripheral blood CD8+ and CD4+ T cells from healthy donors, Susac syndrome patients and multiple sclerosis patients were profiled by high-throughput TCR beta sequencing. The multiple sclerosis controls were treatment-naive patients who had stable or active relapsing-remitting disease and met the revised McDonald criteria. CD8+ TEMRA cells were enriched by FACS, while bulk CD8+ and CD4+ T cells were purified by magnetic negative isolation. Blood was drawn into EDTA tubes, processed within 24 hours, and PBMCs were isolated by density gradient centrifugation. PBMCs intended for TCR sequencing were frozen in liquid nitrogen and were later thawed in a 37 degrees C water bath. Purity of sorted or isolated CD4+, CD8+ and CD8+ TEMRA cells was at least 90%.

The rearranged chain carries TRBV20-1 and TRBJ2-7; perhaps TRBD1 is the D gene, with 6 bases matching. Material: CD8+ T cells from PBMCs. This sequence was found in a human donor with multiple sclerosis. The DNA sequence is given as TGCAGTGCTACCCGACAGGAGAAGCAGTACTTC. Translated, this gives CSATRQEKQYF.